Below are 22 T cell receptor beta chains sequenced from a single sample in a study of T cell changes during pregnancy in multiple sclerosis. Profiling relied on immunoSEQ multiplex PCR, and the TCRdb table lists in-frame clones only, not all of them. Altogether about 40,000 clones are present, 90% to 95% being singletons, with the ten largest covering about 8%. The sequences come from CD8+ T cells from peripheral blood mononuclear cells, collected before pregnancy. All receptors derive from a female donor with multiple sclerosis, enrolled in a pregnancy study.

The CDR3 sequence: CASSLERLASYEQYF. The CDR3 nucleotides are TGTGCCAGCAGCTTGGAAAGACTAGCGTCTTACGAGCAGTACTTC. V usage is TRBV5-6 and J usage is TRBJ2-7; 8 bases map to TRBD2. The junction had 6 bases not matched to a gene; V was cut back by 0 bases and J by 4 bases. CDR3 length: 15 residues. Germline values: CDR1 SGHDT, CDR2 YYEEEE.

The chain carries TRBV15 and TRBJ2-3; TRBD2 is a possible D gene (5 bases). V was shortened by 4 bases and J by 2 bases, with 7 bases between the two germline ends. Germline V gene data show CDR1 as LNHNV and CDR2 as YYDKDF (reference sequence). CDR3 size: 13 residues. This chain's CDR3 is CATSTDSTDTQYF. DNA of the CDR3: TGTGCCACCAGCACGGACTCCACAGATACGCAGTATTTT.

The chain couples TRBV7-9 to TRBJ2-7, with 8 nucleotides matching TRBD2. The germline V gene encodes CDR1 SEHNR and CDR2 FQNEAQ (reference sequence). The CDR3 has 19 residues. Unmatched junction bases numbered 20, after V lost 5 bases and J lost 2 bases. The CDR3 reads CASSRDSSGSNLMAYEQYF. In nucleotides, the CDR3 is TGTGCCAGCAGCCGAGACTCAAGCGGGAGTAATTTAATGGCCTACGAGCAGTACTTC. Complete variable domain (other parts from reference TRBV7-9 and TRBJ2-7): DTGVSQNPRHKITKRGQNVTFRCDPISEHNRLYWYRQTLGQGPEFLTYFQNEAQLEKSRLLSDRFSAERPKGSFSTLEIQRTEQGDSAMYLCASSRDSSGSNLMAYEQYFGPGTRLTVT.

The V call is TRBV6-1, the J call TRBJ2-7; 8 nucleotides line up with TRBD2. CDR3 length: 15 amino acids. V was clipped by 8 bases and J by 1 base; unmatched bases: 10. Germline assignment: CDR1 MNHNS and CDR2 SASEGT. The chain's CDR3 is CASSTEASGSYEQYF. The DNA of the CDR3 is TGTGCCAGCTCCACCGAGGCTAGCGGGTCCTACGAGCAGTACTTC.

The rearrangement joins TRBV14 to TRBJ1-1; D remains unclear. CDR3 length: 12 amino acids. Germline CDR1 is SGHDN and CDR2 is FVKESK. Trimming pared 1 base from V and 7 bases from J, leaving 7 bases between. CDR3 coding DNA: TGTGCCAGCAGCCAAGGCCGACTTGAAGCTTTCTTT. Protein sequence: CASSQGRLEAFF.

This chain joins TRBV19 and TRBJ1-5; 7 positions agree with TRBD1. J was trimmed by 7 bases and V by 1 base; bases with no gene match: 7. Germline lookup yields CDR1 LNHDA and CDR2 SQIVND (reference sequence). This CDR3 spans 15 amino acids. The CDR3 DNA sequence: TGTGCCAGTAGTATAGTAGCAGGGGGGCACCAGCCCCAGCATTTT. Its translation: CASSIVAGGHQPQHF.

The chain couples TRBV15 to TRBJ2-2; 14 positions match TRBD2. Germline values: CDR1 LNHNV, CDR2 YYDKDF (reference sequence). The CDR3 sequence is 20 residues long. V lost 3 bases to trimming and J lost 1 base; unmatched junction nucleotides: 10. CDR3 bases: TGTGCCACCAGCAGGGTCTCGGGACTAGCGGGAGTAGGGAACACCGGGGAGCTGTTTTTT. Encoded protein: CATSRVSGLAGVGNTGELFF. The whole variable domain, remainder taken from reference TRBV15 and TRBJ2-2, is DAMVIQNPRYQVTQFGKPVTLSCSQTLNHNVMYWYQQKSSQAPKLLFHYYDKDFNNEADTPDNFQSRRPNTSFCFLDIRSPGLGDTAMYLCATSRVSGLAGVGNTGELFFGEGSRLTVL.

The gene calls are TRBV5-6 and TRBJ2-7; D possibly corresponds to TRBD1 (6 bases). This CDR3 has 12 amino acids. CDR1 and CDR2 (germline): SGHDT, YYEEEE. V was trimmed by 4 bases and J by 3 bases, leaving 8 bases between them. CDR3 sequence reads: CASSRDIYEQYF. In nucleotides, the CDR3 is TGTGCCAGCAGCCGGGACATCTACGAGCAGTACTTC.

In nucleotides, the CDR3 is TGTGCCAGCAGCTTGGTAGGGGCTGAGCAGTTCTTC. It codes for CASSLVGAEQFF. V gene TRBV5-6 combines with J gene TRBJ2-1; D possibly corresponds to TRBD1 (5 bases). This CDR3 region has 12 residues. Trimming stripped 0 bases from V and 9 bases from J, with 7 bases between. CDR1 SGHDT and CDR2 YYEEEE come from the germline V gene.

V gene TRBV6-6 combines with J gene TRBJ1-1, with 7 bases aligning to TRBD1. There are 14 residues in the CDR3. Unmatched junction bases numbered 5, after V lost 6 bases and J lost 1 base. CDR1 MNHNY and CDR2 SVGAGI come from the germline V gene (reference sequence). CDR3 nucleotide sequence: TGTGCCAGCAGCTTGGACAGGCGGAACACTGAAGCTTTCTTT. This encodes CASSLDRRNTEAFF.

In this sample, this clone turned up a few times. The CDR3 DNA is TGTGCCAGCAGCCCGCCCCTCGACAGGTCCCGCGAAGCTTTCTTT. Encoded protein: CASSPPLDRSREAFF. The chain combines TRBV7-9 with TRBJ1-1; D is perhaps TRBD1 (6 bases). CDR3 size: 15 residues. V gave up 5 bases and J gave up 8 bases, with 21 bases separating them. Per germline, CDR1 SEHNR and CDR2 FQNEAQ (reference sequence).

The chain links TRBV5-6 to TRBJ2-2; TRBD1 agrees at 8 bases. The junction had 6 bases not matched to a gene; V was cut back by 4 bases and J by 4 bases. From germline, CDR1 is SGHDT and CDR2 YYEEEE. The length of the CDR3 is 15 residues. For the CDR3, the DNA is TGTGCCAGCAGCACTTCGACAGGGGTCACCGGGGAGCTGTTTTTT. This gives the protein CASSTSTGVTGELFF.

The rearrangement joins TRBV7-9 to TRBJ1-3; possible D gene TRBD1, 5 bases. The CDR3 is made up of 15 amino acids. In germline, CDR1 is SEHNR, CDR2 FQNEAQ (reference sequence). Trimming left V 4 bases short and J 2 bases short, with 12 bases between. The CDR3 DNA is TGTGCCAGCAGCTCTGGGGGGTTGGCTGGAAACACCATATATTTT. Encoded protein: CASSSGGLAGNTIYF.

The chain joins TRBV19 to TRBJ2-7; D is unresolved. The CDR3 runs 17 residues. The germline gives CDR1 LNHDA, CDR2 SQIVND (reference sequence). Trimming took 5 bases from V and 2 from J, leaving 22 bases between them. CDR3 amino acids: CASSRRLRVRPAYEQYF. CDR3 in DNA: TGTGCCAGTAGTCGACGGCTCCGGGTCCGGCCGGCCTACGAGCAGTACTTC.

The chain joins TRBV4-1 to TRBJ1-1; no clear D. CDR1 MGHRA and CDR2 YSYEKL come from the germline V gene. This CDR3 contains 13 residues. The V end was cut by 1 base, the J end by 8 bases, with 11 bases between. The CDR3 reads CASSQGSGVEAFF. The CDR3 DNA reads TGCGCCAGCAGCCAAGGGAGCGGAGTCGAAGCTTTCTTT.

The chain has TRBV7-2 and TRBJ2-7, with TRBD1 identical over 7 bases. Germline loops: CDR1 SGHTA, CDR2 FQGNSA. V lost 0 bases and J lost 5; bases outside the gene matches: 7. The CDR3 has 15 amino acids. CDR3 protein: CASSLAPTGRNEQYF. The DNA of the CDR3 is TGTGCCAGCAGCTTAGCCCCGACAGGGCGAAACGAGCAGTACTTC.

The V gene is TRBV5-8, the J gene TRBJ2-7; D unresolved. Germline assignment: CDR1 SGHTS and CDR2 YDEGEE. This CDR3 region has 11 residues. Trimming pared 4 bases from V and 4 bases from J, leaving 6 bases between. CDR3 sequence (DNA): TGTGCCAGCAGCCCCAGGTACGAGCAGTACTTC. Protein product: CASSPRYEQYF.

V and J are TRBV9 and TRBJ2-7; 9 nucleotides align to TRBD1. The CDR3 covers 15 residues. The trim removed 0 bases at V and 2 bases at J, leaving 3 bases unmatched. Germline CDR1 reads SGDLS; CDR2 reads YYNGEE. CDR3 bases: TGTGCCAGCAGCGTAGCAGACAGGGGGACCTACGAGCAGTACTTC. This codes for CASSVADRGTYEQYF.

The gene calls are TRBV6-5 and TRBJ1-2; a possible D gene is TRBD1 (6 bases). With 0 bases removed from V and 3 bases from J, the gap between germline ends came to 11 bases. The germline gives CDR1 MNHEY, CDR2 SVGAGI. There are 15 residues in the CDR3. This chain's CDR3 is CASSYSTGFDYGYTF. The CDR3 nucleotides are TGTGCCAGCAGTTACTCGACAGGTTTCGACTATGGCTACACCTTC.

This chain connects TRBV27 to TRBJ2-1, with D hard to call. Germline assignment: CDR1 MNHEY and CDR2 SMNVEV (reference sequence). Trimming cost V 6 bases and J 4 bases, with 10 bases left between them. The CDR3 extends over 13 amino acids. The CDR3: CASSSRGYNEQFF. The CDR3 nucleotides read TGTGCCAGCAGCTCCCGCGGATACAATGAGCAGTTCTTC.

J is TRBJ1-5 and V is TRBV15, with D perhaps matching TRBD1 (6 bases). V shed 5 bases and J shed 0 bases, with 14 bases lying between them. Per germline, CDR1 LNHNV and CDR2 YYDKDF (reference sequence). The CDR3 runs to 16 residues. The CDR3 sequence: CATSPSRGLSNQPQHF. In nucleotides, the CDR3 is TGTGCCACCAGCCCTTCCAGGGGCCTTAGCAATCAGCCCCAGCATTTT.

The chain combines TRBV5-8 with TRBJ2-7, with a possible D match to TRBD1 (5 bases). V was cut by 6 bases and J by 4 bases, with 14 bases left in between. Germline CDR1 SGHTS, CDR2 YDEGEE. This CDR3 contains 13 residues. The chain's CDR3 is CASNLLREYEQYF. The CDR3 nucleotides read TGTGCCAGCAACCTACTCAGGGAATACGAGCAGTACTTC.